This passage covers 14 T cell receptor beta chains from one sample sequenced in a study of cytomegalovirus exposure and HLA in healthy donors. With 60 Vbeta and 13 Jbeta primers, the PCR was carried out. Sequenced by immunoSEQ multiplex PCR; TCRdb stores in-frame clones only, minus some. The sample lists over 200,000 clones, roughly 68% occurring once. Specimen: PBMCs. The receptors derive from a man in his forties in good health and CMV-seropositive.

This clone was detected once. This chain connects TRBV4-2 to TRBJ2-3, with D possibly TRBD1 on 5 matching bases. This CDR3 has 14 amino acids. CDR1 is LGHNA and CDR2 is YNFKEQ in the germline V gene. The V gene lost 3 bases and the J gene lost 2 bases, with 9 bases spanning the gap. The CDR3 DNA follows: TGTGCCAGCAGCCAGGGGCTATCCACAGATACGCAGTATTTT. It specifies CASSQGLSTDTQYF.

The V and J genes are TRBV19 and TRBJ1-2; maybe TRBD1 (5 bases). The CDR3 totals 13 residues. Germline V gives CDR1 LNHDA, CDR2 SQIVND (reference sequence). V was shortened by 4 bases and J by 4 bases, with 10 bases between the two germline ends. The CDR3, as DNA: TGTGCCAGTAGTACCCAGGGCATCTATGGCTACACCTTC. It specifies CASSTQGIYGYTF. Supplemented by reference TRBV19 and TRBJ1-2, the full variable domain reads DGGITQSPKYLFRKEGQNVTLSCEQNLNHDAMYWYRQDPGQGLRLIYYSQIVNDFQKGDIAEGYSVSREKKESFPLTVTSAQKNPTAFYLCASSTQGIYGYTFGSGTRLTVV.

V usage is TRBV7-6 and J usage is TRBJ2-3; 7 nucleotides align to TRBD2. V shed 3 bases and J 1 base; nucleotides not matched to a gene: 4. The CDR3 covers 15 residues. Germline values: CDR1 SGHVS, CDR2 FNYEAQ. The CDR3 protein is CASSFKAGGTDTQYF. CDR3 nucleotide sequence: TGTGCCAGCAGCTTTAAGGCGGGGGGCACAGATACGCAGTATTTT.

This chain links TRBV9 with TRBJ2-1; 7 bases agree with TRBD2. The CDR3 is made up of 14 amino acids. Germline trimming cut 2 bases from V and 5 bases from J; bases unmatched to any gene: 4. Germline V gene lookup returns CDR1 SGDLS and CDR2 YYNGEE. For the CDR3, the DNA is TGTGCCAGCAGCGTCGGCGGGGGTGACAATGAGCAGTTCTTC. It specifies CASSVGGGDNEQFF.

The V and J genes are TRBV27 and TRBJ2-1; TRBD2 agrees at 10 bases. Trimming removed 3 bases from V and 2 bases from J; junction bases left unmatched: 13. The CDR3 extends over 19 amino acids. Germline V gene data show CDR1 as MNHEY and CDR2 as SMNVEV (reference sequence). In DNA, the CDR3 is TGTGCCAGCAGTTTTCGGACTAGCGGAGGCTCCCTGACCTACAATGAGCAGTTCTTC. This encodes CASSFRTSGGSLTYNEQFF.

V and J are TRBV5-1 and TRBJ1-2, with 8 bases lining up with TRBD1. The CDR3 loop spans 15 amino acids. V was clipped by 1 base and J by 0 bases; unmatched bases: 2. From germline, CDR1 is SGHRS and CDR2 YFSETQ. The DNA of the CDR3 is TGCGCCAGCAGCTTGCGACAGGGGCCTAACTATGGCTACACCTTC. Its translation is CASSLRQGPNYGYTF. The full variable domain, its missing parts supplied by reference TRBV5-1 and TRBJ1-2, is KAGVTQTPRYLIKTRGQQVTLSCSPISGHRSVSWYQQTPGQGLQFLFEYFSETQRNKGNFPGRFSGRQFSNSRSEMNVSTLELGDSALYLCASSLRQGPNYGYTFGSGTRLTVV.

The rearrangement links TRBV25-1 to TRBJ2-3; maybe TRBD1 (6 bases). The CDR3 is 16 residues long. Per the germline V gene, CDR1 is MGHDK and CDR2 is SYGVNS. V was cut by 5 bases and J by 4 bases, with 19 bases left in between. The CDR3 protein is CASSPNSGVAPDTQYF. CDR3 nucleotide sequence: TGTGCCAGCAGTCCGAATTCAGGGGTGGCCCCAGATACGCAGTATTTT.

The rearrangement joins TRBV5-1 to TRBJ2-7, with a possible D match to TRBD1 (5 bases). CDR3 length equals 17 residues. The V end lost 4 bases, the J end lost 0 bases, and 20 bases lay between the germline ends. The V gene's germline CDR1 is SGHRS and CDR2 YFSETQ. DNA for the CDR3: TGCGCCAGCAGCCCCTACCTAGACAGACTCAGCTCCTACGAGCAGTACTTC. Protein product: CASSPYLDRLSSYEQYF.

This clone was counted only a few times. The chain couples TRBV6-1 to TRBJ2-7; 9 positions agree with TRBD2. Germline-derived CDR1 and CDR2 are MNHNS and SASEGT. J lost 3 bases, V lost 8 bases, and 8 bases had no gene match. The CDR3 totals 14 residues. The CDR3 DNA follows: TGTGCCAGCTTGGGACTAGCCGCTAACTACGAGCAGTACTTC. Encoded protein: CASLGLAANYEQYF.

The rearrangement uses TRBV13 and TRBJ2-7; 8 nucleotides line up with TRBD1. Trimming took 5 bases from V and 2 from J; bases not matched to a gene: 5. The CDR3 loop spans 14 amino acids. Germline CDR1 PRHDT, CDR2 FYEKMQ (reference sequence). The CDR3 nucleotides read TGTGCCAGCAGCCCCGGACAGGGACCCTACGAGCAGTACTTC. Translated: CASSPGQGPYEQYF.

There are a few counts of this clone. The J gene is TRBJ1-1, the V gene TRBV9; maybe TRBD1 (6 bases). Germline assignment: CDR1 SGDLS and CDR2 YYNGEE. The V end lost 4 bases, the J end lost 1 base, and 14 bases lay between the germline ends. This CDR3 is built from 15 residues. Here the CDR3 reads CASSWRPQGNTEAFF. In DNA, the CDR3 is TGTGCCAGCAGCTGGAGGCCACAGGGGAACACTGAAGCTTTCTTT.

The V gene is TRBV7-2, the J gene TRBJ2-1, with 7 bases that match TRBD2. Looked up from germline, CDR1 is SGHTA and CDR2 is FQGNSA. The CDR3 totals 16 residues. The V segment lost 1 base and the J segment 7 bases; nucleotides outside the gene matches: 10. The CDR3 DNA sequence: TGTGCCAGCAGCTTAGAGGCGGCTAGCGGTATAAATGAGCAGTTCTTC. Amino acids: CASSLEAASGINEQFF.

V is TRBV6-5 and J is TRBJ2-2; D unresolved. The CDR3 has 16 residues. V lost 0 bases to trimming and J lost 0 bases, with 8 bases between them. The germline V gene encodes CDR1 MNHEY and CDR2 SVGAGI. The DNA for the CDR3 is TGTGCCAGCAGTTACTCGGCAACCGCGAACACCGGGGAGCTGTTTTTT. Translated: CASSYSATANTGELFF.

The V gene is TRBV14, the J gene TRBJ1-6; 8 positions match TRBD1. There are 13 residues in the CDR3. Unmatched junction bases numbered 1, after V lost 1 base and J lost 11 bases. Germline CDR1 is SGHDN and CDR2 is FVKESK. In nucleotides, the CDR3 is TGTGCCAGCAGCCAAGGACAGGGGACACCCCTCCACTTT. Its translation: CASSQGQGTPLHF.